A selection of T cell receptor beta chains follows, all from one sample in a study of blood T cell repertoires in COVID-19. The repertoire was sequenced with immunoSEQ multiplex PCR; TCRdb's copy has only in-frame clones and lacks some. The sample has about 280,000 clones; roughly 89% are singletons. The specimen sequenced was peripheral blood. These TCRs come from a man in his fifties with acute or convalescent COVID-19. The CDR3 runs from the conserved cysteine through the conserved F or W. A D gene is named only where the DNA matches it firmly. Size tells how often a clone was seen (once, few, many) or the class of an expanded clone, and some rows leave it out.

cdr3_nt cdr3_aa clone_size j_call d_call v_call cdr3_length
TGTGCCAGCAGCCTAAGGCAAGGGGTTAGCGAGCAGTACTTC CASSLRQGVSEQYF . TRBJ2-7 . TRBV14 14
TGTGCCAGCAGCCAAGTGCGGGGGGGCCTGGGAGATACGCAGTATTTT CASSQVRGGLGDTQYF . TRBJ2-3 TRBD2 TRBV3-1/TRBV3-2 16
TGTGCCAGCAGCGAGGACAGTGTATGGGCCGGGGAGCTGTTTTTT CASSEDSVWAGELFF . TRBJ2-2 . TRBV25-1 15
TGCGCCAGCCCCTCGCGAGGGTCTGGAAACACCATATATTTT CASPSRGSGNTIYF . TRBJ1-3 . TRBV5-1 14
TGTGCCAGCAGCCAGTTGGGACTATCCTACGAGCAGTACTTC CASSQLGLSYEQYF . TRBJ2-7 TRBD2 TRBV5-4 14
TGTGCCAGCTCACCGATAACCGGGACAGGGGTGTTCTATGGCTACACCTTC CASSPITGTGVFYGYTF . TRBJ1-2 TRBD1 TRBV18 17
TGTGCCAGCAAAGGGGAAGAGACCCAGTACTTC CASKGEETQYF . TRBJ2-5 . TRBV6-5 11
TGCGCCAGCAGCTCGGACGGGGGTGGCGGTCAGCCCCAGCATTTT CASSSDGGGGQPQHF . TRBJ1-5 . TRBV5-1 15
TGTGCCAGCTGGCGGGGGGGACAGCCCCAGCATTTT CASWRGGQPQHF . TRBJ1-5 . TRBV6-5 12
TGTGCCAACGACGACAGGGGACCGAACATATCCTATGGCTACACCTTC CANDDRGPNISYGYTF once TRBJ1-2 TRBD1 TRBV6-4 16
TGTGCCAGCAGCCCCAGACAGGGAAGGACCACAGATACGCAGTATTTT CASSPRQGRTTDTQYF . TRBJ2-3 TRBD1 TRBV7-2 16
TGTGCCAGCAGCTCCGGTGTGAGATATGGCTACACCTTC CASSSGVRYGYTF . TRBJ1-2 . TRBV7-9 13
TGTGCCAGCAGCTTATGGCGGGGGGCGGGAGATACGCAGTATTTT CASSLWRGAGDTQYF . TRBJ2-3 TRBD2 TRBV13 15
TGTGCCAGCAGTGAAGCCAGGTACGGGAGGACCAAAAACATTCAGTACTTC CASSEARYGRTKNIQYF . TRBJ2-4 TRBD2 TRBV6-1 17
TGCGCCAGCAGCCAAGATGGACAGCCTTTTAGGGACCGGGAGCTGTTTTTT CASSQDGQPFRDRELFF . TRBJ2-2 . TRBV4-1 17
TGCGCCAGCAGCCCCCCGGGACTAGCCCTCAATGAGCAGTTCTTC CASSPPGLALNEQFF . TRBJ2-1 TRBD2 TRBV5-1 15
TGCAGCGTGGACAGGGGATCGAACACCGGGGAGCTGTTTTTT CSVDRGSNTGELFF . TRBJ2-2 TRBD1 TRBV29-1 14
TGTGCCAGCAGTGACAGCACCGGGGAGCTGTTTTTT CASSDSTGELFF . TRBJ2-2 . TRBV28 12
TGTGCCAGCAGCTTAGGCCCAGGGTGGGCTAGTTCACCCCTCCACTTT CASSLGPGWASSPLHF . TRBJ1-6 . TRBV7-8 16
TGTGCCAGCAGCGTAGTGGGCTATAGGGGCGAGCAGTTCTTC CASSVVGYRGEQFF . TRBJ2-1 . TRBV7-8 14
TGTGCCTGGAGACACACAGGGTACCGTAATGAAAAACTGTTTTTT CAWRHTGYRNEKLFF . TRBJ1-4 . TRBV30 15
TGTGCCAGCAGCGTAGGAGCGGGGGCCGGTTTAGAGACCCAGTACTTC CASSVGAGAGLETQYF . TRBJ2-5 TRBD2 TRBV9 16
TGTGCCAGCTCACCAAGGGCAGGGAACAATGAGCAGTTCTTC CASSPRAGNNEQFF . TRBJ2-1 . TRBV18 14
TGTGCCAGCATCCGGGAAACTGAAGCTTTCTTT CASIRETEAFF . TRBJ1-1 . TRBV7-9 11
TGTGCCAGCAGCCAAGACTCGGGGAATTCACCCCTCCACTTT CASSQDSGNSPLHF . TRBJ1-6 . TRBV3-1/TRBV3-2 14
TGTGCCAGCAAAGTGGGGGAGGGCACCGGGGAGCTGTTTTTT CASKVGEGTGELFF . TRBJ2-2 TRBD2 TRBV19 14
TGCGCCAGCAGTGACGGGGGACACACCGGGGAGCTGTTTTTT CASSDGGHTGELFF few TRBJ2-2 . TRBV10-1 14
TGTGCCAGTCACCGGGACAGGGGTGACAATCAGCCCCAGCATTTT CASHRDRGDNQPQHF . TRBJ1-5 TRBD1 TRBV19 15
TGTGCCAGCAGCAAGGCGGGGGAGCACGAGCAGTACTTC CASSKAGEHEQYF . TRBJ2-7 . TRBV21-1 13
TGTGCCAGCTCACCATCTCAGGGGACGGATGAGCAGTTCTTC CASSPSQGTDEQFF . TRBJ2-1 . TRBV18 14
TGCAGCGTTGACTCTCAGGGTTATGGCTACACCTTC CSVDSQGYGYTF . TRBJ1-2 . TRBV29-1 12
TGTGCCAGCACCCTCATCTCACAGCAACATAATTCACCCCTCCACTTT CASTLISQQHNSPLHF . TRBJ1-6 . TRBV12-1 16
TGCGCCAGCAGCCAAGACAGGGTCGGTGGCTACACCTTC CASSQDRVGGYTF . TRBJ1-2 . TRBV4-1 13
TGTGCCAGCAGCACGCGGGGGGGCACAGATACGCAGTATTTT CASSTRGGTDTQYF . TRBJ2-3 TRBD2 TRBV9 14
TGTGCCATCAGTGAGCGGGACAGCTATAATTCACCCCTCCACTTT CAISERDSYNSPLHF . TRBJ1-6 TRBD1 TRBV10-3 15
TGTGCCAGTAGTTCCCCCCGAGAAGCGGGGGGGAGGGAGACCCAGTACTTC CASSSPREAGGRETQYF . TRBJ2-5 TRBD2 TRBV19 17
TGTGCCAGCAGCTTAGATTCTAGCGGGGTCTCCGAGCAGTACTTC CASSLDSSGVSEQYF . TRBJ2-7 TRBD2 TRBV7-2 15
TGTGCCAGCAGTGAAGTCGACAGTAGGAATCAGCCCCAGCATTTT CASSEVDSRNQPQHF . TRBJ1-5 . TRBV2 15
TGCGCCAGCAGCATACAGGGGCCCGGGGAGCTGTTTTTT CASSIQGPGELFF . TRBJ2-2 TRBD1 TRBV5-1 13
TGTGCCAGCAGAGAGTACAGGGGGTACTATGGCTACACCTTC CASREYRGYYGYTF . TRBJ1-2 TRBD1 TRBV6-5 14
TGTGCCATCAGTGATAGGGGTGAGACCCAGTACTTC CAISDRGETQYF . TRBJ2-5 . TRBV10-3 12
TGTGCCAGCAGCCAAGATAATGGCAGGGGAGCTGGCTACACCTTC CASSQDNGRGAGYTF once TRBJ1-2 . TRBV4-2 15
TGTGCCAGCAGCTTACGGACAGGGGGTCAGCCCCAGCATTTT CASSLRTGGQPQHF . TRBJ1-5 TRBD1 TRBV7-8 14
TGTGCCTGGAGTCGCGGACAGGTCGGCTCACCCCTCCACTTT CAWSRGQVGSPLHF once TRBJ1-6 TRBD1 TRBV30 14
TGTGCCTTAATAGGACAGCTACTCTATGGCTACACCTTC CALIGQLLYGYTF . TRBJ1-2 . TRBV30 13
TGTGCCAGCAGCCTGCGTGCGGAAGACTATGGCTACACCTTC CASSLRAEDYGYTF . TRBJ1-2 . TRBV7-8 14
TGTGCCAGCAGCCTCAACCCATATAGTACAGGTTCGGTGAACACCGGGGAGCTGTTTTTT CASSLNPYSTGSVNTGELFF . TRBJ2-2 . TRBV9 20
TGTGCCAGCTCACCGGGACAGGGGGCTTTTGGCTACACCTTC CASSPGQGAFGYTF . TRBJ1-2 TRBD1 TRBV18 14
TGTGCCACCAGCAGAGATCACGGGGGGGTAGGCCTGTGG CATSRDHGGVGLW few TRBJ1-1 . TRBV15 13
TGCGCCAGCAGCCCCGATATGGAGACTGAAGCTTTCTTT CASSPDMETEAFF . TRBJ1-1 . TRBV4-1 13
TGTGCCAGCACCCCCAGACTAGGGCGGACCGGCACAGATACGCAGTATTTT CASTPRLGRTGTDTQYF once TRBJ2-3 . TRBV21-1 17
TGTGCCAGCAGCTCCGGGACTAGCGGGGGGCTGAGGAATGAGCAGTTCTTC CASSSGTSGGLRNEQFF . TRBJ2-1 TRBD2 TRBV5-4 17
TGTGCCAGCAGCCCAACTTTCTCTGGAAACACCATATATTTT CASSPTFSGNTIYF . TRBJ1-3 . TRBV3-1/TRBV3-2 14